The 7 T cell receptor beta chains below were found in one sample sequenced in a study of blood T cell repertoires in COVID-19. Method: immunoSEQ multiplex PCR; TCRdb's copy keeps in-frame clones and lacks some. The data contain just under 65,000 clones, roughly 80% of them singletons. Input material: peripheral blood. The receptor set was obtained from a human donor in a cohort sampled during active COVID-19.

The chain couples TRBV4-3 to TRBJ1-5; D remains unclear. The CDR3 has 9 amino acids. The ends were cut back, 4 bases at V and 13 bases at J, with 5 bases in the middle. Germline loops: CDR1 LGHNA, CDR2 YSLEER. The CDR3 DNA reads TGCGCCAGCAGCCCCAGGCAGCATTTT. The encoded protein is CASSPRQHF.

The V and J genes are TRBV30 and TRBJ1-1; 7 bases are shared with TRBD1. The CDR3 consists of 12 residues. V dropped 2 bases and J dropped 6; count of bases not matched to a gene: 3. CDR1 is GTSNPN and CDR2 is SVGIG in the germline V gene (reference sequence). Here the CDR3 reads CAWSHTGAEAFF. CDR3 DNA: TGTGCCTGGAGTCACACAGGGGCTGAAGCTTTCTTT.

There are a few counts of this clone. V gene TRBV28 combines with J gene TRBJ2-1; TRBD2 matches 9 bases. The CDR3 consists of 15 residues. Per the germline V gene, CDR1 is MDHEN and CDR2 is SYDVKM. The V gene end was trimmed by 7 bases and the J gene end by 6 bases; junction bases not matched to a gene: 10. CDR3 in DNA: TGTGCCAGCACCTTGGGGAGCGGGGGGCCCAATGAGCAGTTCTTC. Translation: CASTLGSGGPNEQFF. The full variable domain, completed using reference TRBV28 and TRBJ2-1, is DVKVTQSSRYLVKRTGEKVFLECVQDMDHENMFWYRQDPGLGLRLIYFSYDVKMKEKGDIPEGYSVSREKKERFSLILESASTNQTSMYLCASTLGSGGPNEQFFGPGTRLTVL.

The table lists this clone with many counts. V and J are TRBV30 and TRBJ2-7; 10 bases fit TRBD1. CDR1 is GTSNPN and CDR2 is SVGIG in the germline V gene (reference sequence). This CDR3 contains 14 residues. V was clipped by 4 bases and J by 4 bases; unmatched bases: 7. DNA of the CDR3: TGTGCCTGGAATGGGGGACAGGGGTCGTACGAGCAGTACTTC. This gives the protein CAWNGGQGSYEQYF.

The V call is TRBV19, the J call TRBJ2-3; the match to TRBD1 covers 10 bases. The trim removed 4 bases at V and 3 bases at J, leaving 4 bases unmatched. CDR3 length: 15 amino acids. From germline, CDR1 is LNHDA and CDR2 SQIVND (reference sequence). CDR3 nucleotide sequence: TGTGCCAGTAGTACGGGACAGGGGAGGACAGATACGCAGTATTTT. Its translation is CASSTGQGRTDTQYF.

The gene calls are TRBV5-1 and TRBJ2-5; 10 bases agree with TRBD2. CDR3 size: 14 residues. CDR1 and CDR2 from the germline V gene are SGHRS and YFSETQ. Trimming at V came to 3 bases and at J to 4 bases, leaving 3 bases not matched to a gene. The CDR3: CASSSAGGRETQYF. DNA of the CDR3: TGCGCCAGCAGCTCAGCGGGGGGGCGAGAGACCCAGTACTTC.

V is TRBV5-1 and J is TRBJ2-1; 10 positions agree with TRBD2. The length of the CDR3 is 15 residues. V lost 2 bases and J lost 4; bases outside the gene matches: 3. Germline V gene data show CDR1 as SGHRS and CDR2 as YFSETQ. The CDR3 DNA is TGCGCCAGCAGCTTTCTAGCGGGGGCTTACAATGAGCAGTTCTTC. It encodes CASSFLAGAYNEQFF.